The clone carrying this T cell receptor (beta chain) was seen a handful of times. Its antigen is as yet unknown. Described treatment: oral pan-JAK inhibitor, 5-10 mg twice daily. These data originate in a study of CD8+ T cells in alopecia areata. Study-wide results and limits: There were also resident alphabeta T cells of normal skin sequenced in scalp samples. Relative to mice, TCR sharing across patients was less clear, a difference possibly HLA-related. While patients received tofacitinib, many expanded lesional clones remained present in scalp and blood. Lesional scalp exceeded normal scalp in clonality, especially in alopecia totalis/universalis.

Per germline, CDR1 SNHLY and CDR2 FYNNEI. The CDR3 is 15 amino acids. Trimming took 7 bases from V and 4 from J, leaving 14 bases between them. RNA extraction and reverse transcription yielded cDNA as sequencing template. Profiling relied on immunoSEQ multiplex PCR, and the TCRdb table lists in-frame clones only, not all of them. The table records under 250,000 clones, 50% to 60% of them present only once. This TCR was sampled from a human donor with alopecia areata. The V gene is TRBV2, the J gene TRBJ1-6; a possible D gene is TRBD1 (6 bases). Specimen: CD4+ T cells sorted from blood, collected at week 4, from a patient treated with tofacitinib. The CDR3 region is CASTSDSQYNSPLHF. The CDR3 bases are TGTGCCAGCACCTCGGACAGCCAATATAATTCACCCCTCCACTTT.